One and the same sample provided the 25 T cell receptor beta chains below, sequenced in a study of OX40 agonist ivuxolimab in advanced cancers. Data came from immunoSEQ multiplex PCR; TCRdb stores just in-frame clones and leaves some out. The sample contains more than 50,000 clones, around 85% of which appear only once. Sequenced here: CD4+ or CD8+ T cells sorted from blood, sampled in a trial of the OX40 agonist ivuxolimab. These receptors originate from an adult with an advanced solid tumor such as melanoma, head and neck, liver or kidney cancer.

The chain has TRBV5-4 and TRBJ1-6; possible D gene TRBD1, 5 bases. The germline V and J ends were trimmed by 4 bases and 7 bases, with 9 bases remaining between them. This CDR3 spans 13 amino acids. Per germline, CDR1 SGHNT and CDR2 YYREEE (reference sequence). CDR3 sequence reads: CASSGQGNSPLHF. The CDR3 bases are TGTGCCAGCAGCGGGCAGGGAAATTCACCCCTCCACTTT.

The chain uses TRBV28 and TRBJ1-5, with 10 positions matching TRBD1. J was trimmed by 4 bases and V by 7 bases; bases with no gene match: 7. This CDR3 is 15 amino acids long. In germline, CDR1 is MDHEN, CDR2 SYDVKM. The CDR3 sequence: CASKKGQGRNQPQHF. In nucleotides, the CDR3 is TGTGCCAGCAAGAAGGGACAGGGGAGGAATCAGCCCCAGCATTTT.

The chain uses TRBV7-2 and TRBJ1-5; D is possibly TRBD1 (6 bases). The CDR3 runs to 15 residues. V shed 5 bases and J shed 3 bases, with 14 bases lying between them. Per the germline V gene, CDR1 is SGHTA and CDR2 is FQGNSA. The CDR3 DNA reads as TGTGCCAGCAGCCCCGAAGGGGGTTCCAATCAGCCCCAGCATTTT. Its protein is CASSPEGGSNQPQHF.

The CDR3 DNA reads as TGCGCCAGCAGCTTAGCGGGGGCCGTCAACACCGGGGAGCTGTTTTTT. This translates into CASSLAGAVNTGELFF. This sequence joins TRBV5-1 and TRBJ2-2; 8 bases line up with TRBD2. The germline V gene has CDR1 SGHRS and CDR2 YFSETQ. The V and J ends lost 2 bases and 2 bases, in that order; junction bases with no gene match: 5. This CDR3 spans 16 amino acids. The full variable domain, rest sourced from reference TRBV5-1 and TRBJ2-2, is KAGVTQTPRYLIKTRGQQVTLSCSPISGHRSVSWYQQTPGQGLQFLFEYFSETQRNKGNFPGRFSGRQFSNSRSEMNVSTLELGDSALYLCASSLAGAVNTGELFFGEGSRLTVL.

The chain carries TRBV28 and TRBJ1-2; D uncertain. Germline lookup yields CDR1 MDHEN and CDR2 SYDVKM. The V end was cut by 3 bases, the J end by 7 bases, with 9 bases between. This CDR3 has 12 amino acids. The CDR3, as DNA: TGTGCCAGCAGTTTTACGGGTTTTGGCTACACCTTC. It is translated as CASSFTGFGYTF.

The chain has TRBV6-5 and TRBJ2-3; D is possibly TRBD1 or TRBD2 (5 bases each). The CDR3 extends over 15 amino acids. In germline, CDR1 is MNHEY, CDR2 SVGAGI. V was cut by 2 bases and J by 0 bases, with 9 bases left in between. DNA for the CDR3: TGTGCCAGCAGTTACGGGGGAACTAGCACAGATACGCAGTATTTT. The encoded protein is CASSYGGTSTDTQYF.

V usage is TRBV11-2 and J usage is TRBJ2-5; 9 bases agree with TRBD2. The CDR3 is 16 amino acids. The trim removed 4 bases at V and 5 bases at J, leaving 11 bases unmatched. Germline V gene data show CDR1 as SGHAT and CDR2 as FQNNGV. In nucleotides, the CDR3 is TGTGCCAGCAGCTCATTCTTAGCGGGAGACGGGGAGACCCAGTACTTC. Encoded protein: CASSSFLAGDGETQYF. The whole variable domain, remainder taken from reference TRBV11-2 and TRBJ2-5, is EAGVAQSPRYKIIEKRQSVAFWCNPISGHATLYWYQQILGQGPKLLIQFQNNGVVDDSQLPKDRFSAERLKGVDSTLKIQPAKLEDSAVYLCASSSFLAGDGETQYFGPGTRLLVL.

The chain carries TRBV5-5 and TRBJ2-5; 11 positions match TRBD2. Germline loops: CDR1 SGHKS, CDR2 YYEKEE (reference sequence). This CDR3 is built from 15 residues. Germline trimming cut 2 bases from V and 4 bases from J; bases unmatched to any gene: 4. The CDR3 sequence is CASSFGLAGGETQYF. CDR3 nucleotides: TGTGCCAGCAGCTTCGGGCTAGCGGGAGGAGAGACCCAGTACTTC.

This clone has just a few counts. The chain joins TRBV15 to TRBJ1-6; D is unclear. This CDR3 comprises 15 residues. Trimming pared 3 bases from V and 10 bases from J, leaving 16 bases between. Germline-derived CDR1 and CDR2 are LNHNV and YYDKDF (reference sequence). CDR3 coding DNA: TGTGCCACCAGCAGGCTACCCCAAGGCGGGTCACCCCTCCACTTT. It translates to CATSRLPQGGSPLHF.

This clone is labeled medium-sized. The chain is built from TRBV15 and TRBJ2-5; D might be TRBD2 (5 bases). CDR1 is LNHNV, CDR2 YYDKDF, per germline (reference sequence). The CDR3 spans 15 residues. Trimming stripped 1 base from V and 2 bases from J, with 11 bases between. Written as DNA, the CDR3 is TGTGCCACCAGCAGAGTCGTAGCGCCACAAGAGACCCAGTACTTC. Translation: CATSRVVAPQETQYF.

V is TRBV4-2 and J is TRBJ1-3; D gene unclear. The CDR3 is 17 residues long. CDR1 is LGHNA and CDR2 is YNFKEQ in the germline V gene. Between the trimmed V and J ends, which lost 0 bases and 2 bases, there was a span of 14 bases. CDR3 sequence (DNA): TGTGCCAGCAGCCAAGATCCCCTAGGTGCCACTGGAAACACCATATATTTT. Translation: CASSQDPLGATGNTIYF.

This chain joins TRBV11-2 and TRBJ2-5; D is unresolved. Germline CDR1 and CDR2: SGHAT and FQNNGV. This CDR3 has 15 amino acids. Trimming stripped 2 bases from V and 4 bases from J, with 14 bases between. The DNA for the CDR3 is TGTGCCAGCAGCTTATTTACCCGAGGCCTAGAGACCCAGTACTTC. Translated, it gives CASSLFTRGLETQYF.

The chain joins TRBV9 to TRBJ1-1; 9 bases are a match to TRBD1. V dropped 4 bases and J dropped 1; count of bases not matched to a gene: 2. The CDR3 has 14 residues. Germline CDR1 SGDLS, CDR2 YYNGEE. For the CDR3, the DNA is TGTGCCAGCAGCTTACAGGGGGCGAACACTGAAGCTTTCTTT. It yields the protein CASSLQGANTEAFF.

V and J are TRBV29-1 and TRBJ2-7; maybe TRBD2 (6 bases). V was clipped by 6 bases and J by 10 bases, with 22 bases between them. Germline CDR1 reads SQVTM; CDR2 reads ANQGSEA. This CDR3 is built from 13 residues. The chain's CDR3 is CSVGSASDLVQYF. The CDR3 DNA is TGCAGCGTGGGGTCGGCTAGCGATCTCGTTCAGTACTTC.

This chain connects TRBV6-1 to TRBJ1-1; D gene ambiguous. V was cut by 7 bases and J by 4 bases, with 7 bases left in between. Per the germline V gene, CDR1 is MNHNS and CDR2 is SASEGT. The CDR3 consists of 11 residues. DNA of the CDR3: TGTGCCAGCAACGTTCTCACTGAAGCTTTCTTT. This gives the protein CASNVLTEAFF.

This clone was detected only a few times. The chain employs TRBV10-2 and TRBJ1-6; D gene unclear. Germline CDR1 WSHSY, CDR2 SAAADI. The V and J ends lost 3 bases and 7 bases respectively, with 4 bases between them. The CDR3 contains 12 residues. CDR3 coding DNA: TGCGCCAGCAGTGATAGGAATTCACCCCTCCACTTT. Its translation: CASSDRNSPLHF.

The chain couples TRBV19 to TRBJ1-2; tentative D call: TRBD1 (6 bases). Germline V gene data show CDR1 as LNHDA and CDR2 as SQIVND (reference sequence). The CDR3 is 13 residues long. Trimming shortened V by 4 bases and J by 2 bases, and 8 bases separated the two germline ends. The DNA for the CDR3 is TGTGCCAGTAGTACAGGGGACAACTATGGCTACACCTTC. Its translation is CASSTGDNYGYTF.

The chain carries TRBV2 and TRBJ2-3; 8 bases map to TRBD2. Per the germline V gene, CDR1 is SNHLY and CDR2 is FYNNEI. J gave up 5 bases and V 2 bases, and 9 bases lay outside the gene matches. The CDR3 runs 16 residues. DNA of the CDR3: TGTGCCAGCAGTGAAAGAGGAGCGGGAGTGGGAGATACGCAGTATTTT. Its protein is CASSERGAGVGDTQYF.

This clone came up a few times. The chain employs TRBV5-6 and TRBJ2-1, with 9 bases matching TRBD1. Germline values: CDR1 SGHDT, CDR2 YYEEEE. This CDR3 region has 18 residues. The V gene end was trimmed by 0 bases and the J gene end by 5 bases; junction bases not matched to a gene: 12. Here the CDR3 reads CASSLALSGTGYDNEQFF. Here the CDR3 DNA reads TGTGCCAGCAGCTTGGCTCTGTCCGGGACAGGGTACGACAATGAGCAGTTCTTC.

This chain uses TRBV19 with TRBJ1-1; D might be TRBD1 (6 bases). The V gene lost 5 bases and the J gene lost 12 bases, with 13 bases spanning the gap. The CDR3 consists of 11 residues. Germline V gene sequence: CDR1 LNHDA, CDR2 SQIVND (reference sequence). This CDR3 is CASSATGRSFF. The CDR3 nucleotides are TGTGCCAGTAGTGCTACAGGGAGATCTTTCTTT.

The chain is built from TRBV28 and TRBJ1-4, with D unresolved. This CDR3 has 15 residues. The germline V and J ends were trimmed by 3 bases and 4 bases, with 12 bases remaining between them. The V gene's germline CDR1 is MDHEN and CDR2 SYDVKM. The CDR3: CASSFPRGHNEKLFF. CDR3 in DNA: TGTGCCAGCAGTTTCCCACGAGGGCATAATGAAAAACTGTTTTTT.

This clone was detected once. V usage is TRBV5-1 and J usage is TRBJ1-2; the match to TRBD1 covers 12 bases. Germline assignment: CDR1 SGHRS and CDR2 YFSETQ. CDR3 length equals 19 residues. Germline trimming cut 4 bases from V and 3 bases from J; bases unmatched to any gene: 16. The CDR3 DNA follows: TGCGCCAGCAGCCGGCGGCCGGTCGGGACAGGGGGCGCGGACTATGGCTACACCTTC. Protein: CASSRRPVGTGGADYGYTF.

V gene TRBV19 combines with J gene TRBJ1-5, with D perhaps TRBD1 (6 bases). Germline CDR1 reads LNHDA; CDR2 reads SQIVND (reference sequence). The CDR3 sequence is 16 residues long. V was trimmed by 3 bases and J by 0 bases, leaving 12 bases between them. The CDR3 region is CASSMGGRYSNQPQHF. CDR3 DNA sequence: TGTGCCAGTAGTATGGGGGGGCGGTATAGCAATCAGCCCCAGCATTTT.

The chain joins TRBV29-1 to TRBJ1-1; D is possibly TRBD1 (6 bases). The V end was cut by 4 bases, the J end by 2 bases, with 17 bases between. Germline CDR1 and CDR2: SQVTM and ANQGSEA. The CDR3 contains 15 residues. The DNA for the CDR3 is TGCAGCGTTGGGTCGGGGGCAAGGTTAAACACTGAAGCTTTCTTT. Encoded protein: CSVGSGARLNTEAFF.

This clone came up once. The chain has TRBV5-1 and TRBJ1-6; 7 bases agree with TRBD1. The CDR3 totals 15 residues. Germline V gene sequence: CDR1 SGHRS, CDR2 YFSETQ. Trimming at V came to 4 bases and at J to 5 bases, leaving 6 bases not matched to a gene. The CDR3 loop is CASSPRTGDNSPLHF. Here the CDR3 DNA reads TGCGCCAGCAGCCCAAGGACAGGAGATAATTCACCCCTCCACTTT.